These 18 T cell receptor beta chains originate from one sample sequenced in a study of T cells after posttransplantation cyclophosphamide. Here immunoSEQ multiplex PCR was the method, and the copy in TCRdb shows in-frame clones only, minus some. The sample lists approximately 2,600 clones; 55% to 75% were seen once. Cyclophosphamide on days +3 and +4 followed busulfan-fludarabine conditioning and a marrow graft. Sequenced here: PBMCs, sampled 30 days after allogeneic stem cell transplant with posttransplant cyclophosphamide. Source of these receptors: a female patient aged 50-59 years who received an allogeneic stem cell transplant from a related donor, was CMV-positive, and had no GVHD. The graft donor may have given rise to some T cells.

The chain uses TRBV5-1 and TRBJ1-4; D remains unclear. Germline CDR1 SGHRS, CDR2 YFSETQ. V lost 0 bases and J lost 6, with 15 bases in between. The CDR3 is 16 amino acids. The CDR3 nucleotides are TGCGCCAGCAGCTTGGCCCGTTCCGGGGATGATGAAAAACTGTTTTTT. Protein: CASSLARSGDDEKLFF. The full variable domain, its missing parts supplied by reference TRBV5-1 and TRBJ1-4, is KAGVTQTPRYLIKTRGQQVTLSCSPISGHRSVSWYQQTPGQGLQFLFEYFSETQRNKGNFPGRFSGRQFSNSRSEMNVSTLELGDSALYLCASSLARSGDDEKLFFGSGTQLSVL.

J is TRBJ2-5 and V is TRBV5-1; 8 bases map to TRBD2. CDR1 is SGHRS, CDR2 YFSETQ, per germline. The CDR3 covers 14 residues. V dropped 2 bases and J dropped 5; count of bases not matched to a gene: 5. CDR3 amino acids: CASSFGGAFETQYF. CDR3 nucleotide sequence: TGCGCCAGCAGCTTCGGGGGGGCCTTTGAGACCCAGTACTTC.

V is TRBV9 and J is TRBJ2-6; TRBD2 agrees at 8 bases. Germline loops: CDR1 SGDLS, CDR2 YYNGEE. The CDR3 has 16 residues. J lost 4 bases, V lost 3 bases, and 6 bases had no gene match. The CDR3 DNA sequence: TGTGCCAGCAGCGGCCGGACTAGCTTCGGGGCCAACGTCCTGACTTTC. This encodes CASSGRTSFGANVLTF.

This clone occurred once. The rearrangement links TRBV27 to TRBJ2-1; TRBD2 matches at 11 bases. In germline, CDR1 is MNHEY, CDR2 SMNVEV (reference sequence). V shed 5 bases, J shed 1 base, and the junction held 7 bases outside the gene matches. This CDR3 is built from 17 residues. The CDR3 region has the DNA TGTGCCAGCAGTCCCCGGACTAGCGGGCTGTCCTACAATGAGCAGTTCTTC. Translating gives CASSPRTSGLSYNEQFF.

The chain uses TRBV7-2 and TRBJ1-2; tentatively, D is TRBD1 (5 bases). This CDR3 is built from 15 residues. Trimming took off 1 base at V and 4 bases at J, with 13 bases between the two ends. The germline gives CDR1 SGHTA, CDR2 FQGNSA. CDR3 sequence (DNA): TGTGCCAGCAGCTTAGGGGGTGGGGCAAGCTATGGCTACACCTTC. Protein product: CASSLGGGASYGYTF.

This clone was picked up a small number of times. The genes are TRBV5-6 and TRBJ1-2; possibly TRBD1 for D (6 bases). From germline, CDR1 is SGHDT and CDR2 YYEEEE. V was cut by 6 bases and J by 4 bases, with 13 bases left in between. The CDR3 extends over 13 amino acids. The CDR3 coding sequence is TGTGCCAGCACCACGACAGGCCCCTATGGCTACACCTTC. Translating it yields CASTTTGPYGYTF.

The genes are TRBV6-1 and TRBJ1-4, with D perhaps matching TRBD1 (6 bases). The CDR3 loop spans 15 amino acids. V lost 4 bases and J lost 7, with 16 bases in between. Germline CDR1 reads MNHNS; CDR2 reads SASEGT. The CDR3 loop is CASSVRGGEGEKLFF. The DNA for the CDR3 is TGTGCCAGCAGTGTGAGGGGGGGCGAAGGTGAAAAACTGTTTTTT.

The V call is TRBV10-2, the J call TRBJ2-3; 13 bases line up with TRBD2. J gave up 1 base and V 9 bases, and 10 bases lay outside the gene matches. The CDR3 contains 17 residues. Germline lookup yields CDR1 WSHSY and CDR2 SAAADI. The CDR3 DNA sequence: TGCGCCAGTTCCGGGACTAGCGGGATGATGGGCACAGATACGCAGTATTTT. Its translation is CASSGTSGMMGTDTQYF.

The CDR3 nucleotides are TGTGCCAGCAGTTTCGGGACATCTCCATGGTACTTC. This codes for CASSFGTSPWYF. This chain connects TRBV27 to TRBJ2-7; weak D call: TRBD1 (6 bases). Germline CDR1 is MNHEY and CDR2 is SMNVEV (reference sequence). The CDR3 contains 12 residues. The ends were cut back, 3 bases at V and 12 bases at J, with 15 bases in the middle.

V usage is TRBV5-1 and J usage is TRBJ1-6; no clear D. The V and J ends lost 7 bases and 8 bases respectively, with 4 bases between them. The CDR3 has 10 amino acids. The germline CDR1 and CDR2 sequences are SGHRS and YFSETQ. In DNA, the CDR3 is TGCGCCAGCGAGGATTCACCCCTCCACTTT. Translation: CASEDSPLHF. The full variable domain, with the rest looked up from reference TRBV5-1 and TRBJ1-6, is KAGVTQTPRYLIKTRGQQVTLSCSPISGHRSVSWYQQTPGQGLQFLFEYFSETQRNKGNFPGRFSGRQFSNSRSEMNVSTLELGDSALYLCASEDSPLHFGNGTRLTVT.

This clone was recorded once. This sequence joins TRBV5-1 and TRBJ1-5; tentative D call: TRBD1 (6 bases). The CDR3 has 15 residues. Germline loops: CDR1 SGHRS, CDR2 YFSETQ. With 0 bases removed from V and 3 bases from J, the gap between germline ends came to 10 bases. The CDR3 here is CASSLAGGPNQPQHF. CDR3 DNA: TGCGCCAGCAGCTTGGCTGGGGGCCCCAATCAGCCCCAGCATTTT.

Of note for this clone: The junction and the germline gene differ at one end; a read error may be behind it. The rearrangement uses TRBV6-1 and TRBJ1-4; a weak D match, TRBD1 (6 bases). This CDR3 is 15 amino acids long. Germline CDR1 reads MNHNS; CDR2 reads SASEGT. CDR3 sequence: CANSVRGGEGEKLFF. The CDR3, as DNA: TGTGCCAACAGTGTGAGGGGGGGCGAAGGTGAAAAACTGTTTTTT.

The J gene is TRBJ1-1, the V gene TRBV27; 7 nucleotides line up with TRBD1. V lost 5 bases and J lost 0; bases outside the gene matches: 9. From germline, CDR1 is MNHEY and CDR2 SMNVEV (reference sequence). The CDR3 is made up of 16 amino acids. DNA for the CDR3: TGTGCCAGCAGTCTCACCCCAGGGGGGATGAACACTGAAGCTTTCTTT. It codes for CASSLTPGGMNTEAFF.

This clone showed up just a few times. The chain carries TRBV4-1 and TRBJ1-4; D remains ambiguous. Trimming left V 6 bases short and J 0 bases short, with 11 bases between. Germline V CDR1 and CDR2: MGHRA, YSYEKL. The CDR3 covers 15 residues. The DNA for the CDR3 is TGCGCCAGCAGTAAGATAGTGGCAACTAATGAAAAACTGTTTTTT. As protein: CASSKIVATNEKLFF.

The rearrangement links TRBV27 to TRBJ1-1, with D possibly matching TRBD1 (5 bases). Germline CDR1 and CDR2: MNHEY and SMNVEV (reference sequence). V gave up 8 bases and J gave up 5 bases, with 18 bases separating them. The CDR3 length is 14 residues. CDR3 residues: CASGMGGEGTEAFF. Written as DNA, the CDR3 is TGTGCCAGCGGCATGGGAGGGGAAGGGACTGAAGCTTTCTTT.

V usage is TRBV5-1 and J usage is TRBJ1-1; 7 nucleotides match TRBD1. Germline assignment: CDR1 SGHRS and CDR2 YFSETQ. The V and J ends lost 4 bases and 3 bases, in that order; junction bases with no gene match: 6. This CDR3 contains 14 residues. Written as DNA, the CDR3 is TGCGCCAGCAGCCACCGGACAGGCGACACTGAAGCTTTCTTT. Its translation: CASSHRTGDTEAFF.

The chain has TRBV6-1 and TRBJ1-2; D may be TRBD1 (6 bases). The CDR3 is 15 residues long. Looked up from germline, CDR1 is MNHNS and CDR2 is SASEGT. The V and J ends lost 6 bases and 4 bases respectively, with 18 bases between them. CDR3 in amino acids: CASRFGLTGPYGYTF. The CDR3 region has the DNA TGTGCCAGCAGGTTCGGGTTAACAGGGCCCTATGGCTACACCTTC.

The CDR3 nucleotides are TGTGCCAGCACAGTCAGGGGTAGCAATCAGCCCCAGCATTTT. Translating gives CASTVRGSNQPQHF. V is TRBV6-5 and J is TRBJ1-5; tentatively, D is TRBD1 (6 bases). Trimming left V 7 bases short and J 0 bases short, with 10 bases between. Germline V gives CDR1 MNHEY, CDR2 SVGAGI. This CDR3 is built from 14 residues.